These 15 T cell receptor beta chains share one sample of origin, sequenced in a study of T cell repertoires in cytomegalovirus infection. No antigen has been identified for these receptors. TCRdb processed the reads anew with MiXCR; each CDR3 protein has one entry. The repertoire includes some 350,000 distinct CDR3 sequences, 25% to 35% of them detected once, and over 15% sits in the top ten. Material: cultured PBMCs, obtained from culture after CMV antigen stimulation. These receptors originate from a human donor in good health (CMV status not recorded). Some clones in this sample may be carry-over from other donors' samples.

This clonotype was seen many times. The chain combines TRBV7-2 with TRBJ2-5; no reliable D call. The CDR3 runs 13 residues. Germline CDR1 reads SGHTA; CDR2 reads FQGNSA. Trimming removed 5 bases from V and 0 bases from J, with 7 bases in between. The CDR3 DNA sequence: TGTGCCAGCAGCACCCAGTACCAAGAGACCCAGTACTTC. This sequence encodes CASSTQYQETQYF.

The chain employs TRBV2 and TRBJ2-1; D might be TRBD2 (5 bases). V was pared by 6 bases and J by 7 bases, with 22 bases between. The CDR3 length is 16 residues. CDR1 is SNHLY and CDR2 is FYNNEI in the germline V gene. CDR3 protein: CASSRPRLAEGNEQFF. The CDR3 bases are TGTGCCAGCAGCCGTCCCCGGCTAGCAGAAGGGAATGAGCAGTTCTTC. Filled out from reference TRBV2 and TRBJ2-1, the complete variable domain reads EPEVTQTPSHQVTQMGQEVILRCVPISNHLYFYWYRQILGQKVEFLVSFYNNEISEKSEIFDDQFSVERPDGSNFTLKIRSTKLEDSAMYFCASSRPRLAEGNEQFFGPGTRLTVL.

The chain links TRBV5-1 to TRBJ2-2; D not certain. CDR1 is SGHRS and CDR2 is YFSETQ in the germline V gene. The CDR3 spans 11 residues. V lost 5 bases to trimming and J lost 4 bases, with 3 bases between them. CDR3 region: CASRATGELFF. The CDR3 nucleotides read TGCGCCAGCAGGGCCACCGGGGAGCTGTTTTTT.

This rearrangement joins TRBV19 to TRBJ1-1, with 7 positions matching TRBD1. The CDR3 has 13 amino acids. V lost 4 bases and J lost 4; bases outside the gene matches: 3. Looked up from germline, CDR1 is LNHDA and CDR2 is SQIVND (reference sequence). As DNA, the CDR3 is TGTGCCAGTAGTACCACAGGGGCCACTGAAGCTTTCTTT. It specifies CASSTTGATEAFF.

This chain uses TRBV12-3 or TRBV12-4 with TRBJ1-2; possibly TRBD1 for D (5 bases). V lost 3 bases to trimming and J lost 8 bases, with 10 bases between them. The CDR3 runs 12 residues. The CDR3 DNA reads TGTGCCAGCAGTTTTGGGGGTGGCGGCTACACCTTC. This translates into CASSFGGGGYTF.

This clonotype was picked up many times. The chain employs TRBV6-1 and TRBJ2-5; D may be TRBD2 (5 bases). This CDR3 has 14 residues. Germline assignment: CDR1 MNHNS and CDR2 SASEGT. The V end was cut by 6 bases, the J end by 5 bases, with 16 bases between. The CDR3 protein is CASRPHGPGETQYF. In nucleotides, the CDR3 is TGTGCCAGCAGACCCCATGGACCGGGGGAGACCCAGTACTTC.

V and J are TRBV27 and TRBJ2-1; TRBD1 matches at 7 bases. The CDR3 extends over 15 amino acids. Germline trimming cut 7 bases from V and 4 bases from J; bases unmatched to any gene: 10. Germline V gene data show CDR1 as MNHEY and CDR2 as SMNVEV (reference sequence). This CDR3 reads CASNEDRSHYNEQFF. DNA of the CDR3: TGTGCCAGCAATGAGGACAGGAGTCATTACAATGAGCAGTTCTTC.

The J gene is TRBJ1-1, the V gene TRBV20-1; no reliable D call. The CDR3 is made up of 13 amino acids. Germline V lookup: CDR1 DFQATT, CDR2 SNEGSKA (reference sequence). V lost 0 bases and J 1 base, leaving 6 bases between the germline ends. In DNA form, the CDR3 reads TGCAGTGCTAGAGACAGTACGAACACTGAAGCTTTCTTT. This encodes CSARDSTNTEAFF.

Only a few counts were recorded for this clonotype. V and J are TRBV14 and TRBJ2-5; 7 positions agree with TRBD1. V lost 4 bases to trimming and J lost 5 bases; unmatched junction nucleotides: 19. Germline values: CDR1 SGHDN, CDR2 FVKESK. The CDR3 contains 18 residues. CDR3 sequence (DNA): TGTGCCAGCAGCCGCAACAGGGGCGCTGAGCCCCTCCGGGAGACCCAGTACTTC. Translated: CASSRNRGAEPLRETQYF.

J is TRBJ1-3 and V is TRBV28, with 8 nucleotides matching TRBD1. The CDR3 extends over 17 amino acids. With V trimmed by 4 bases and J by 2 bases, 10 bases remained unmatched. Germline values: CDR1 MDHEN, CDR2 SYDVKM. In DNA form, the CDR3 reads TGTGCCAGCAGTTCTGAGACAGGGGACCCACCTGGAAACACCATATATTTT. Its translation: CASSSETGDPPGNTIYF. Together with reference TRBV28 and TRBJ1-3, the CDR3 gives the full variable domain: DVKVTQSSRYLVKRTGEKVFLECVQDMDHENMFWYRQDPGLGLRLIYFSYDVKMKEKGDIPEGYSVSREKKERFSLILESASTNQTSMYLCASSSETGDPPGNTIYFGEGSWLTVV.

The genes are TRBV6-5 and TRBJ1-3, with D uncertain. V gave up 8 bases and J gave up 2 bases, with 16 bases separating them. Germline values: CDR1 MNHEY, CDR2 SVGAGI. The CDR3 runs to 15 residues. CDR3 residues: CASQEAGVPGNTIYF. CDR3 sequence (DNA): TGTGCCAGCCAGGAGGCTGGCGTGCCTGGAAACACCATATATTTT.

This clonotype was observed a handful of times. The V call is TRBV18, the J call TRBJ1-1; D is unclear. Between the trimmed V and J ends, which lost 0 bases and 11 bases, there was a span of 16 bases. Germline values: CDR1 KGHSH, CDR2 LQKENI. This CDR3 comprises 14 residues. CDR3 protein: CASSPPVGVRRAFF. The CDR3 region has the DNA TGTGCCAGCTCACCACCGGTAGGAGTCCGTCGGGCTTTCTTT. Full variable domain (outside the CDR3, taken from reference TRBV18 and TRBJ1-1): NAGVMQNPRHLVRRRGQEARLRCSPMKGHSHVYWYRQLPEEGLKFMVYLQKENIIDESGMPKERFSAEFPKEGPSILRIQQVVRGDSAAYFCASSPPVGVRRAFFGQGTRLTVV.

This clonotype was detected many times. The V and J genes are TRBV6-6 and TRBJ2-3, with D possibly called TRBD1 or TRBD2 (6 bases each). V gave up 2 bases and J gave up 0 bases, with 12 bases separating them. From germline, CDR1 is MNHNY and CDR2 SVGAGI (reference sequence). This CDR3 region has 16 residues. CDR3 DNA: TGTGCCAGCAGTTACGGGGGGCTAGATAGCACAGATACGCAGTATTTT. This encodes CASSYGGLDSTDTQYF.

The rearrangement uses TRBV10-3 and TRBJ2-1; 10 nucleotides align to TRBD2. From germline, CDR1 is ENHRY and CDR2 SYGVKD. J lost 3 bases, V lost 7 bases, and 6 bases had no gene match. The CDR3 length is 15 residues. CDR3 residues: CAITESGGVYNEQFF. CDR3 in DNA: TGTGCCATCACCGAAAGCGGGGGGGTCTACAATGAGCAGTTCTTC.

J is TRBJ2-6 and V is TRBV6-5; TRBD1 matches 9 bases. The CDR3 has 18 residues. V lost 0 bases to trimming and J lost 0 bases; unmatched junction nucleotides: 3. The V gene's germline CDR1 is MNHEY and CDR2 SVGAGI. The CDR3 is CASSYSGQGFSGANVLTF. The CDR3 nucleotides read TGTGCCAGCAGTTACTCAGGACAGGGGTTCTCTGGGGCCAACGTCCTGACTTTC.